One and the same sample provided the 24 T cell receptor beta chains below, sequenced in a study of T-cell reconstitution after alpha-beta-depleted transplantation in children. Unique molecular identifiers were incorporated into the prepared TCRbeta library. TCRdb re-called the PCR reads through MiXCR, storing one row per CDR3 protein. The sample includes 250,000 to 400,000 distinct CDR3 sequences, approximately 23% of them seen just once. The sequences come from PBMCs, mostly from graft donor cells, collected 180 days after TCRalphabeta/CD19-depleted stem cell transplant. The source is a male patient younger than 18 who had a stem cell transplant for acute lymphoblastic leukemia, so the T cells may come from the graft donor.

This clonotype came up a few times. The rearrangement uses TRBV20-1 and TRBJ2-2; D perhaps matches TRBD2 (5 bases). The CDR3 has 15 residues. V lost 3 bases, J lost 3 bases, and 14 bases lay in between. The germline V gene has CDR1 DFQATT and CDR2 SNEGSKA (reference sequence). This chain's CDR3 is CSASRDSVDTGELFF. CDR3 coding DNA: TGCAGTGCTAGTAGGGATAGCGTCGACACCGGGGAGCTGTTTTTT.

This clonotype was recorded at least ten times. J is TRBJ2-1 and V is TRBV5-1; TRBD2 matches 13 bases. CDR1 and CDR2 from the germline V gene are SGHRS and YFSETQ. Trimming at V came to 3 bases and at J to 4 bases, leaving 13 bases not matched to a gene. The CDR3 runs to 19 residues. In DNA, the CDR3 is TGCGCCAGCAGCTCTTGGACTAGCGGGAGTGGCCCCTTATACAATGAGCAGTTCTTC. Its translation: CASSSWTSGSGPLYNEQFF.

This clonotype was counted only a few times. The chain employs TRBV12-3 or TRBV12-4 and TRBJ1-4; TRBD1 might be the D (6 bases). With 3 bases removed from V and 0 bases from J, the gap between germline ends came to 20 bases. The CDR3 has 19 amino acids. The CDR3 nucleotides read TGTGCCAGCAGTTTCTTTTTGGACAGACTTGGACCAACTAATGAAAAACTGTTTTTT. Residues: CASSFFLDRLGPTNEKLFF.

This clonotype showed up just a few times. V gene TRBV29-1 combines with J gene TRBJ2-1; unclear D gene. V lost 3 bases and J 3 bases, leaving 9 bases between the germline ends. CDR3 size: 13 residues. Germline assignment: CDR1 SQVTM and CDR2 ANQGSEA. CDR3 region: CSVEPDVYNEQFF. In DNA, the CDR3 is TGCAGCGTTGAGCCCGACGTCTACAATGAGCAGTTCTTC.

J is TRBJ2-1 and V is TRBV7-3, with TRBD2 matching 16 bases. V lost 1 base and J lost 1; bases outside the gene matches: 7. This CDR3 is built from 20 residues. Germline CDR1 reads SGHTA; CDR2 reads FQGTGA. CDR3 coding DNA: TGTGCCAGCAGCTTAAGAGGGGGGACTAGCGGGAGGGTTTCCTACAATGAGCAGTTCTTC. Amino acids: CASSLRGGTSGRVSYNEQFF.

This clonotype was detected a few times. The chain employs TRBV15 and TRBJ1-5, with no clear D. The germline CDR1 and CDR2 sequences are LNHNV and YYDKDF (reference sequence). Between the trimmed V and J ends, which lost 4 bases and 2 bases, there was a span of 9 bases. The CDR3 is made up of 14 amino acids. The CDR3 DNA sequence: TGTGCCACCAGCACTTCAAGAGGCAATCAGCCCCAGCATTTT. Encoded protein: CATSTSRGNQPQHF.

The chain uses TRBV18 and TRBJ2-7; D is possibly TRBD1 (5 bases). Between the trimmed V and J ends, which lost 1 base and 2 bases, there was a span of 9 bases. The CDR3 loop spans 14 amino acids. CDR1 is KGHSH and CDR2 is LQKENI in the germline V gene. This chain's CDR3 is CASSPRKTAYEQYF. The CDR3 bases are TGTGCCAGCTCACCACGGAAGACAGCCTACGAGCAGTACTTC.

This clonotype occurred a few times. CDR3 region: CASSLRRYGYTF. As DNA, the CDR3 is TGTGCCAGCAGCCTCCGGCGCTATGGCTACACCTTC. The rearrangement uses TRBV12-3 or TRBV12-4 and TRBJ1-2; no definite D call. The ends were cut back, 6 bases at V and 4 bases at J, with 9 bases in the middle. This CDR3 is built from 12 residues.

V and J are TRBV12-3 or TRBV12-4 and TRBJ2-5; tentative D call: TRBD1 (6 bases). Trimming cost V 4 bases and J 5 bases, with 11 bases left between them. CDR3 length equals 13 residues. The CDR3 bases are TGTGCCAGCAGTTCAGGGGTTAGGGAGACCCAGTACTTC. Residues: CASSSGVRETQYF.

Comment on this clonotype: A much larger clone sits a single nucleotide away, making a read error possible. The final CDR3 position lacks the conserved phenylalanine or tryptophan, pointing to a likely read error. This chain connects TRBV12-3 or TRBV12-4 to TRBJ2-7; D is ambiguous. The CDR3 contains 11 residues. V lost 5 bases and J lost 2, with 4 bases in between. The CDR3 bases are TGTGCCAGCAGTGTCACCTACGAGCAGTACTTG. Its protein is CASSVTYEQYL.

V is TRBV15 and J is TRBJ2-2; 7 bases are a match to TRBD1. The germline V gene has CDR1 LNHNV and CDR2 YYDKDF (reference sequence). V shed 5 bases and J 4 bases; nucleotides not matched to a gene: 10. The CDR3 extends over 16 amino acids. This CDR3 is CATSGFTGAFTGELFF. The CDR3 nucleotides are TGTGCCACCAGCGGATTTACAGGGGCGTTCACCGGGGAGCTGTTTTTT.

This clonotype has just a few counts. The V gene is TRBV20-1, the J gene TRBJ2-7, with TRBD1 matching over 9 bases. Germline assignment: CDR1 DFQATT and CDR2 SNEGSKA (reference sequence). This CDR3 spans 15 amino acids. J gave up 2 bases and V 3 bases, and 8 bases lay outside the gene matches. CDR3 bases: TGCAGTGCTAGGAACCGGGACAGGGTCCCCTACGAGCAGTACTTC. Protein product: CSARNRDRVPYEQYF.

This clonotype has more than one count but fewer than ten. This rearrangement joins TRBV15 to TRBJ2-5; TRBD1 is a possible D gene (5 bases). There are 13 residues in the CDR3. The germline V gene encodes CDR1 LNHNV and CDR2 YYDKDF (reference sequence). The ends were cut back, 0 bases at V and 3 bases at J, with 5 bases in the middle. CDR3 nucleotide sequence: TGTGCCACCAGCAGAGACAGGGAAGAGACCCAGTACTTC. The encoded protein is CATSRDREETQYF.

This clonotype was seen only a few times. This chain uses TRBV12-3 or TRBV12-4 with TRBJ2-3; 11 positions match TRBD2. J gave up 0 bases and V 4 bases, and 6 bases lay outside the gene matches. This CDR3 spans 17 amino acids. CDR3 in amino acids: CASSSGLAASSTDTQYF. For the CDR3, the DNA is TGTGCCAGCAGTTCGGGACTAGCGGCAAGTAGCACAGATACGCAGTATTTT.

This clonotype was seen more than once but under ten times. The rearrangement uses TRBV20-1 and TRBJ2-5, with TRBD2 matching over 8 bases. Looked up from germline, CDR1 is DFQATT and CDR2 is SNEGSKA (reference sequence). With V trimmed by 2 bases and J by 3 bases, 8 bases remained unmatched. The CDR3 runs 15 residues. The CDR3 spells CSARSGGSREETQYF. Here the CDR3 DNA reads TGCAGTGCTAGATCGGGGGGGAGTAGGGAAGAGACCCAGTACTTC.

This clonotype was detected only a few times. The chain is built from TRBV19 and TRBJ2-5, with TRBD2 as a possible D gene (7 bases). This CDR3 region has 13 residues. The germline CDR1 and CDR2 sequences are LNHDA and SQIVND (reference sequence). V lost 9 bases and J lost 1, with 12 bases in between. The CDR3 loop is CASRGGAQETQYF. In DNA form, the CDR3 reads TGTGCCAGCAGGGGAGGGGCCCAAGAGACCCAGTACTTC.

This clonotype was observed a handful of times. The chain carries TRBV2 and TRBJ1-2, with D perhaps matching TRBD1 (6 bases). With 3 bases removed from V and 6 bases from J, the gap between germline ends came to 11 bases. The CDR3 runs 13 residues. Germline V gene data show CDR1 as SNHLY and CDR2 as FYNNEI. CDR3 sequence (DNA): TGTGCCAGCAGTGATAAGGGGGTAGATGGCTACACCTTC. Translating gives CASSDKGVDGYTF.

This clonotype was detected a few times. J is TRBJ2-7 and V is TRBV3-1; the match to TRBD2 covers 9 bases. CDR3 length: 13 residues. The germline CDR1 and CDR2 sequences are LGHDT and YNNKEL (reference sequence). The trim removed 3 bases at V and 6 bases at J, leaving 3 bases unmatched. The CDR3 is CASSHLAGREQYF. DNA for the CDR3: TGTGCCAGCAGCCACCTAGCGGGACGCGAGCAGTACTTC.

This sequence joins TRBV5-1 and TRBJ2-1, with TRBD2 matching over 12 bases. Germline lookup yields CDR1 SGHRS and CDR2 YFSETQ. Trimming removed 3 bases from V and 8 bases from J; junction bases left unmatched: 6. CDR3 length: 15 residues. DNA of the CDR3: TGCGCCAGCAGCTCTCAGACTAGCGGGAGAGATGAGCAGTTCTTC. Translated: CASSSQTSGRDEQFF.

This chain connects TRBV15 to TRBJ2-7, with 7 bases matching TRBD1. Germline CDR1 is LNHNV and CDR2 is YYDKDF (reference sequence). The CDR3 runs 16 residues. V gave up 3 bases and J gave up 4 bases; unmatched junction bases: 12. The CDR3 loop is CATSSDLWTGAYEQYF. The CDR3 DNA reads TGTGCCACCAGCAGCGATCTTTGGACAGGAGCGTACGAGCAGTACTTC.

The chain carries TRBV5-1 and TRBJ2-5; TRBD2 is a possible D gene (6 bases). The CDR3 is made up of 14 amino acids. The germline V gene encodes CDR1 SGHRS and CDR2 YFSETQ. V gave up 6 bases and J gave up 1 base, with 13 bases separating them. The chain's CDR3 is CASMLSGFQETQYF. In DNA, the CDR3 is TGCGCCAGCATGCTCAGCGGGTTCCAAGAGACCCAGTACTTC.

The V gene is TRBV21-1, the J gene TRBJ2-5; whether TRBD1, the table's D call, matches the DNA was not checked. TRBV21-1 is annotated as a pseudogene. CDR3 length: 16 amino acids. The DNA of the CDR3 is TGTGCCAGCAGCAAAGCCATGACAGGGAAGAAAGAGACCCAGTACTTC. It is translated as CASSKAMTGKKETQYF.

In its sample, this clonotype was seen a few times. V usage is TRBV29-1 and J usage is TRBJ2-7; 8 positions match TRBD2. This CDR3 spans 14 amino acids. Trimming removed 4 bases from V and 4 bases from J; junction bases left unmatched: 9. Germline V gene data show CDR1 as SQVTM and CDR2 as ANQGSEA. The CDR3 protein is CSVGESSGGYEQYF. CDR3 bases: TGCAGCGTTGGCGAGTCATCGGGGGGGTACGAGCAGTACTTC.

A few counts support this clonotype. The chain recombines TRBV6-5 with TRBJ1-1; possibly TRBD1 for D (6 bases). The V and J ends lost 2 bases and 3 bases respectively, with 22 bases between them. This CDR3 has 18 residues. CDR1 is MNHEY and CDR2 is SVGAGI in the germline V gene. The CDR3 here is CASSYLIRRQGRYTEAFF. As DNA, the CDR3 is TGTGCCAGCAGTTACCTAATTAGGCGTCAGGGGCGTTACACTGAAGCTTTCTTT.